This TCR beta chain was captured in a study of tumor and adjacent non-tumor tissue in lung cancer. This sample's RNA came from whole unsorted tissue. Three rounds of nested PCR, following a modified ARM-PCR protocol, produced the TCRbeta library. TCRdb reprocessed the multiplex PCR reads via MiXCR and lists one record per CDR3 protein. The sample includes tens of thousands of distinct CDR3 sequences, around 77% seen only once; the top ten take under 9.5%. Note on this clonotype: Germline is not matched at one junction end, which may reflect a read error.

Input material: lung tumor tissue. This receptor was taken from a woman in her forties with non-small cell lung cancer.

The CDR3 DNA follows: TGCAGCGTTGAAGCAATGACTAGCGGGAGGAGGAGTGAGCAGTCCTTC. It specifies CSVEAMTSGRRSEQSF. The J gene is TRBJ2-1, the V gene TRBV29-1, with 13 bases that match TRBD2. This CDR3 contains 16 residues. Germline CDR1 SQVTM, CDR2 ANQGSEA.